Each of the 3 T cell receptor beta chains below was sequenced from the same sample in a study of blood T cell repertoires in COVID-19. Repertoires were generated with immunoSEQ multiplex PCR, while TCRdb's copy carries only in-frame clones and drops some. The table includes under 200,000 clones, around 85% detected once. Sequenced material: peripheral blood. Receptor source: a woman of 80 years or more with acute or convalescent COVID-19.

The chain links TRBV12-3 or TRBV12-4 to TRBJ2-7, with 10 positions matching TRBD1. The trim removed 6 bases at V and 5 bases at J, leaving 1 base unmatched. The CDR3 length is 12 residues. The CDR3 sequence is CASRDRGNEQYF. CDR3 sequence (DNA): TGTGCCAGCAGGGACAGGGGGAACGAGCAGTACTTC.

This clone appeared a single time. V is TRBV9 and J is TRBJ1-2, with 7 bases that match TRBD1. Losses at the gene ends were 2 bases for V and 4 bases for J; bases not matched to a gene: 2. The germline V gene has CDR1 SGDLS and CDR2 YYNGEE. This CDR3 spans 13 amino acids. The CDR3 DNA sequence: TGTGCCAGCAGCGTGGACAGGCTCTATGGCTACACCTTC. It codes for CASSVDRLYGYTF.

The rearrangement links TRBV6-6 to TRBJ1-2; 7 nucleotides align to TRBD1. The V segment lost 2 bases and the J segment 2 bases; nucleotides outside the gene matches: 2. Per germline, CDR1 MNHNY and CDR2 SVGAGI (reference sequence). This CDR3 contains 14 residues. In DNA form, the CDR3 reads TGTGCCAGCAGTTACCCAGGGGGGAACTATGGCTACACCTTC. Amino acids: CASSYPGGNYGYTF.